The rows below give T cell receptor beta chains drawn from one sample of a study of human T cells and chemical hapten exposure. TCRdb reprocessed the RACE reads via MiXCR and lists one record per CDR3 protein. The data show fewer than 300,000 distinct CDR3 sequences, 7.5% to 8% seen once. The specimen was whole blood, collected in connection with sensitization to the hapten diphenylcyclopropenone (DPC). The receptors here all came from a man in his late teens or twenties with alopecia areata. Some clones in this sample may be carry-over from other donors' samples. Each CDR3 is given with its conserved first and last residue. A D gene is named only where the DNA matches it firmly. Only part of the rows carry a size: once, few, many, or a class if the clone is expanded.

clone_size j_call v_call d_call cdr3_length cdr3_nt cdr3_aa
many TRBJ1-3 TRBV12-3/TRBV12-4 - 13 TGTGCCAGCAGACCGACTCCTGGAAACACCATATATTTT CASRPTPGNTIYF
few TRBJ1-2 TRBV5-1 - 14 TGCGCCAGCAGCTTGGTGGACAAGAGATATGGCTACACCTTC CASSLVDKRYGYTF
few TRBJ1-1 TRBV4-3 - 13 TGCGCCAGCAGCCAACATACATGGACTGAAGCTTTCTTT CASSQHTWTEAFF
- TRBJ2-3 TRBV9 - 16 TGTGCCAGCAGCGTGGTGAGGGCCCTGAGCACAGATACGCAGTATTTT CASSVVRALSTDTQYF
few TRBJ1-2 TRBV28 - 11 TGTGCCAGCAGTTCTCAGTATGGCTACACCTTC CASSSQYGYTF
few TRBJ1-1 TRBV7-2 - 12 TGTGCCAGCAGCTTTTTTAACACTGAAGCTTTCTTT CASSFFNTEAFF
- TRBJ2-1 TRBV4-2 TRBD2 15 TGTGCCAGCAGCCAAGGCCTAGCGGGGGGCCTCGAGCAGTTCTTC CASSQGLAGGLEQFF
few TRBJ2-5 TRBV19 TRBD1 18 TGTGCCAGTAGCCTAGCCGCTCCGGGACAGGGCTTTGGAGAGACCCAGTACTTC CASSLAAPGQGFGETQYF
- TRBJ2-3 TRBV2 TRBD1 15 TGTGCCAGCAGTGGAACGACAGGGGGGGCAGATACGCAGTATTTT CASSGTTGGADTQYF
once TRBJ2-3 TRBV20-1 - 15 TGCAGTGCGCGAAGGGGACTCACGGACTCAGATACGCAGTATTTT CSARRGLTDSDTQYF
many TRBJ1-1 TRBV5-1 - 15 TGCGCCAGCAGCCAAGGACAGCCGATGAACACTGAAGCTTTCTTT CASSQGQPMNTEAFF
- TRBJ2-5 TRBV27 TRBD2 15 TGTGCCAGCAGATTAACGGGGGGAAGAGGGAAGACCCAGTACTTC CASRLTGGRGKTQYF
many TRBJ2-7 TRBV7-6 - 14 TGTGCCAGCAGCTCCGCCGTTGGAGCCTACGAGCAGTACTTC CASSSAVGAYEQYF
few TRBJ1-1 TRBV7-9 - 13 TGTGCCAGCAGCTATAGTGGAAGCACTGAAGCTTTCTTT CASSYSGSTEAFF
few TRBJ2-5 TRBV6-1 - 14 TGTGCCAGCACTAGCCCCAAAGCCCAAGAGACCCAGTACTTC CASTSPKAQETQYF
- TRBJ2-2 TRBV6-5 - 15 TGTGCCAGCAGTACAGGGTATCGATACACCGGGGAGCTGTTTTTT CASSTGYRYTGELFF
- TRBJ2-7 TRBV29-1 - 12 TGCAGCGTTCGGACGGTTACCTACGAGCAGTACTTC CSVRTVTYEQYF
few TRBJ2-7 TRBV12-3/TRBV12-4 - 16 TGTGCCAGCAGTTTATCCTCCGGGATTTTCTCCTACGAGCAGTACTTC CASSLSSGIFSYEQYF
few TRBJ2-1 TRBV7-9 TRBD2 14 TGTGCCAGCAGCGCTCTAGCGGGGGGCCTTGAGCAGTTCTTC CASSALAGGLEQFF
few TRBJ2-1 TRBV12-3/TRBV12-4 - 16 TGTGCCAGCAGTACCGTTTGGCGCTCCTCCTCCAATGAGCAGTTCTTC CASSTVWRSSSNEQFF
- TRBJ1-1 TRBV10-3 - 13 TGTGCCATCACCGGTACAGTGAACACTGAAGCTTTCTTT CAITGTVNTEAFF
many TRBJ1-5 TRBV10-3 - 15 TGTGCCATCAGTGAGTCAGGAGGGGTCAATCAGCCCCAGCATTTT CAISESGGVNQPQHF
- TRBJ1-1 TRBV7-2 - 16 TGTGCCAGCAGCTTAGCCGGGACAAAAAGGAACACTGAAGCTTTCTTT CASSLAGTKRNTEAFF
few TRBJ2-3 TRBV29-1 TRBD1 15 TGCAGCGTCAGGACAGGGACCAGTGGCACAGATACGCAGTATTTT CSVRTGTSGTDTQYF
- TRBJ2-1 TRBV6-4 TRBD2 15 TGTGCCAGCAGTGACGAAGCGGGGGGGATAAATGAGCAGTTCTTC CASSDEAGGINEQFF
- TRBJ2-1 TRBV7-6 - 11 TGTGCCAGCAGCGCCAAGGTGGAACAGTTCTTC CASSAKVEQFF
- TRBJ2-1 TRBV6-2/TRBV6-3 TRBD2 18 TGTGCCAGCAACCATCCGGGACTAGTGGGGGGACTTTACAATGAGCAGTTCTTC CASNHPGLVGGLYNEQFF
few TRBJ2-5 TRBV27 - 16 TGTGCCAGCAATCCGTTGGGGGCTTCGGGACAAGAGACCCAGTACTTC CASNPLGASGQETQYF
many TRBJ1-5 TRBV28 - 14 TGTGCCAGCAATTTTGTAGACCACCTTCAGCCCCAGCATTTT CASNFVDHLQPQHF
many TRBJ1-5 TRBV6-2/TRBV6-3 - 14 TGTGCCAGCAGTTACGGGGGGGGCAATCAGCCCCAGCATTTT CASSYGGGNQPQHF
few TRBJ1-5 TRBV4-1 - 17 TGCGCCAGCAGCCAAGATATGCGACCTGATAGCAATCAGCCCCAGCATTTT CASSQDMRPDSNQPQHF
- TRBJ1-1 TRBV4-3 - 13 TGCGCCAGCAGCCAAGGCCTGACAGATGAAGCTTTCTTT CASSQGLTDEAFF
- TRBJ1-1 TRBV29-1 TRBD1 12 TGCAGCGTTGTCCTGACAGGGACTGAAGCTTTCTTT CSVVLTGTEAFF
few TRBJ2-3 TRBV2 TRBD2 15 TGTGCCAGCAGTCCTCTAGCGGTTAGCACAGATACGCAGTATTTT CASSPLAVSTDTQYF
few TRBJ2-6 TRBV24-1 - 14 TGTGCCACCAGTGCCCCTTCTGGGGCCAACGTCCTGACTTTC CATSAPSGANVLTF
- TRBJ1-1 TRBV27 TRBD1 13 TGTGCCAGCAGTTTGGACAGGCAGATTGAAGCTTTCTTT CASSLDRQIEAFF
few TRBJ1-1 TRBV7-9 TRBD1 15 TGTGCCAGCAGCCCGAGGACAGGGAGGGGTACTGAAGCTTTCTTT CASSPRTGRGTEAFF
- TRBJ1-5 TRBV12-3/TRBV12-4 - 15 TGTGCCAGCAGTTTCCGGGGGACTTTTAATCAGCCCCAGCATTTT CASSFRGTFNQPQHF
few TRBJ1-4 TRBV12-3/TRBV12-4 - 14 TGTGCCAGCAGTTTATCGCAGGGAGGGGAAAAACTGTTTTTT CASSLSQGGEKLFF
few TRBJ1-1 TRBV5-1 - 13 TGCGCCAGCAGCCCGTCGGGGTCCACTGAAGCTTTCTTT CASSPSGSTEAFF
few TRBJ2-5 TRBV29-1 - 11 TGCAGCGTTGGGCTAGGGGAGACCCAGTACTTC CSVGLGETQYF